A single sample is the source of the 3 T cell receptor beta chains below, sequenced in a study of OX40 agonist ivuxolimab in advanced cancers. The method was immunoSEQ multiplex PCR; TCRdb's version includes in-frame clones alone and lacks a portion of them. Of tens of thousands of clones listed, roughly four fifths are singletons. The sequenced sample was CD4+ or CD8+ T cells sorted from blood, obtained in a trial of the OX40 agonist ivuxolimab. The receptors originated from an adult with an advanced solid tumor such as melanoma, head and neck, liver or kidney cancer.

The chain couples TRBV14 to TRBJ1-1; 8 positions match TRBD1. The CDR3 is made up of 14 amino acids. CDR1 and CDR2 (germline): SGHDN, FVKESK. V lost 3 bases and J lost 6; bases outside the gene matches: 6. The CDR3 region is CASSHSRGPAEAFF. In DNA, the CDR3 is TGTGCCAGCAGCCATAGCAGGGGGCCAGCTGAAGCTTTCTTT.

The genes are TRBV25-1 and TRBJ2-7, with 9 bases matching TRBD1. There are 11 residues in the CDR3. Germline V gene sequence: CDR1 MGHDK, CDR2 SYGVNS. In DNA form, the CDR3 reads TGTGCTAGGGACAGGGTATACGAGCAGTACTTC. It is translated as CARDRVYEQYF.

This clone was seen only once. This chain connects TRBV9 to TRBJ2-1; 12 nucleotides line up with TRBD2. The V and J ends lost 1 base and 9 bases, in that order; junction bases with no gene match: 5. The CDR3 runs to 15 residues. The germline V gene has CDR1 SGDLS and CDR2 YYNGEE. This CDR3 reads CASSVSSGRGGEQFF. For the CDR3, the DNA is TGTGCCAGCAGCGTATCTAGCGGGAGGGGTGGTGAGCAGTTCTTC.